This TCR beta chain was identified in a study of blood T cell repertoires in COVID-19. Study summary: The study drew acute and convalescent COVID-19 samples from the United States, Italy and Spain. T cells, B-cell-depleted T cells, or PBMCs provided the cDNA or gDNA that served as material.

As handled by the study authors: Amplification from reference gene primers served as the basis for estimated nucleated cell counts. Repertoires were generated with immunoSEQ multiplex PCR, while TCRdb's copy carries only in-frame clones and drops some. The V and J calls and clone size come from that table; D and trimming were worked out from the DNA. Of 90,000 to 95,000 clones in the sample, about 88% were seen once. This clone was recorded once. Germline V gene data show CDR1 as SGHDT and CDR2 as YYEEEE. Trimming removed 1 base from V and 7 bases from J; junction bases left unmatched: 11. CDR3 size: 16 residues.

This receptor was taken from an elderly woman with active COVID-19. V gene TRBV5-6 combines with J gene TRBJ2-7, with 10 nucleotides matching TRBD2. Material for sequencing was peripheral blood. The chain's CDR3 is CASSLFRTSGPGEQYF. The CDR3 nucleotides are TGTGCCAGCAGCTTGTTCAGGACTAGCGGCCCCGGAGAGCAGTACTTC. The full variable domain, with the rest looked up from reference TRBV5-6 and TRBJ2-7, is DAGVTQSPTHLIKTRGQQVTLRCSPKSGHDTVSWYQQALGQGPQFIFQYYEEEERQRGNFPDRFSGHQFPNYSSELNVNALLLGDSALYLCASSLFRTSGPGEQYFGPGTRLTVT.